The 13 T cell receptor beta chains below all came from one sample that was sequenced in a study of siplizumab effects on memory and regulatory T cells. TCRdb keeps only in-frame clones here, not all; method: immunoSEQ multiplex PCR. Of 100,000 to 110,000 clones listed, 94% are singletons. Sequencing was carried out using non-Treg CD4+ T cells sorted from blood. These receptors were collected from a human donor in good health.

The J gene is TRBJ2-3, the V gene TRBV7-3; 7 bases are a match to TRBD2. The CDR3 contains 15 residues. The V gene end was trimmed by 3 bases and the J gene end by 0 bases; junction bases not matched to a gene: 3. CDR1 and CDR2 from the germline V gene are SGHTA and FQGTGA. CDR3 in amino acids: CASSFYSGSTDTQYF. CDR3 sequence (DNA): TGTGCCAGCAGCTTCTATAGCGGGAGCACAGATACGCAGTATTTT.

This clone was recorded only once. This chain uses TRBV6-6 with TRBJ2-7; maybe TRBD1 (7 bases). Trimming shortened V by 3 bases and J by 2 bases, and 11 bases separated the two germline ends. The length of the CDR3 is 14 residues. Germline V lookup: CDR1 MNHNY, CDR2 SVGAGI (reference sequence). The CDR3 spells CASSYSGGTYEQYF. CDR3 bases: TGTGCCAGCAGTTATTCAGGGGGGACCTACGAGCAGTACTTC.

This clone was found a few times. The V and J genes are TRBV16 and TRBJ1-1; 9 bases fit TRBD1. The CDR3 length is 16 residues. CDR1 is KGHSY and CDR2 is FQNENV in the germline V gene. With 4 bases clipped from V and 2 bases from J, the junction kept 8 bases outside the gene matches. The CDR3 is CASSPTDRGYNTEAFF. CDR3 sequence (DNA): TGTGCCAGCAGCCCTACGGACAGGGGTTATAACACTGAAGCTTTCTTT.

The V and J genes are TRBV11-1 and TRBJ2-2; D is perhaps TRBD1 (6 bases). Trimming shortened V by 0 bases and J by 6 bases, and 11 bases separated the two germline ends. Looked up from germline, CDR1 is SGHAT and CDR2 is FQDESV (reference sequence). The CDR3 covers 15 residues. DNA of the CDR3: TGTGCCAGCAGCTTAGCCACAGGGTACCCCGGGGAGCTGTTTTTT. Translating it yields CASSLATGYPGELFF.

This clone was recorded once. The rearrangement links TRBV11-2 to TRBJ1-2; perhaps TRBD1 as D (6 bases). The V gene lost 8 bases and the J gene lost 4 bases, with 17 bases spanning the gap. Germline V gene lookup returns CDR1 SGHAT and CDR2 FQNNGV. The CDR3 consists of 14 residues. Written as DNA, the CDR3 is TGTGCCAGCCGGGCGTCAGGGGACCCCTATGGCTACACCTTC. Translation: CASRASGDPYGYTF.

Only one count was recorded for this clone. This chain joins TRBV28 and TRBJ2-1, with D perhaps TRBD2 (6 bases). V was pared by 8 bases and J by 4 bases, with 18 bases between. The CDR3 is made up of 15 amino acids. CDR1 and CDR2 (germline): MDHEN, SYDVKM. The CDR3 protein is CASLLGYGSYNEQFF. CDR3 sequence (DNA): TGTGCCAGCCTTCTGGGATACGGGAGTTACAATGAGCAGTTCTTC.

The chain has TRBV15 and TRBJ1-5, with no clear D. The CDR3 sequence is 13 residues long. Between the trimmed V and J ends, which lost 0 bases and 4 bases, there was a span of 4 bases. Germline CDR1 and CDR2: LNHNV and YYDKDF (reference sequence). CDR3 coding DNA: TGTGCCACCAGCAGAGAGGGGAATCAGCCCCAGCATTTT. It encodes CATSREGNQPQHF.

This chain joins TRBV5-5 and TRBJ2-5; 7 nucleotides line up with TRBD2. The V segment lost 0 bases and the J segment 1 base; nucleotides outside the gene matches: 3. Germline V CDR1 and CDR2: SGHKS, YYEKEE (reference sequence). The CDR3 length is 15 residues. CDR3 residues: CASSLDGRPQETQYF. The CDR3 bases are TGTGCCAGCAGCTTGGACGGGAGGCCCCAAGAGACCCAGTACTTC.

V gene TRBV10-1 combines with J gene TRBJ2-3; 10 nucleotides line up with TRBD2. Germline CDR1 is WNHNN and CDR2 is SYGVQD (reference sequence). The CDR3 runs 16 residues. Unmatched junction bases numbered 2, after V lost 2 bases and J lost 0 bases. The CDR3 nucleotides are TGCGCCAGCAGTGAGCTAGCGGGAGTGAGCACAGATACGCAGTATTTT. It encodes CASSELAGVSTDTQYF.

The DNA for the CDR3 is TGTGCCACCAGCAGAGTTCGGGACCAGATCTCTGGAAACACCATATATTTT. This encodes CATSRVRDQISGNTIYF. This chain uses TRBV15 with TRBJ1-3; a weak D match, TRBD1 (5 bases). Germline values: CDR1 LNHNV, CDR2 YYDKDF (reference sequence). This CDR3 spans 17 amino acids. V was shortened by 1 base and J by 0 bases, with 13 bases between the two germline ends.

V usage is TRBV2 and J usage is TRBJ2-2; perhaps TRBD2 as D (6 bases). The CDR3 runs 14 residues. V lost 6 bases and J 2 bases, leaving 10 bases between the germline ends. Germline lookup yields CDR1 SNHLY and CDR2 FYNNEI. Here the CDR3 reads CASRGDSNTGELFF. In nucleotides, the CDR3 is TGTGCCAGCAGAGGGGACTCCAACACCGGGGAGCTGTTTTTT.

The gene calls are TRBV11-2 and TRBJ1-2; D gene uncertain. The CDR3 extends over 14 amino acids. The ends were cut back, 0 bases at V and 5 bases at J, with 10 bases in the middle. Germline values: CDR1 SGHAT, CDR2 FQNNGV. CDR3 region: CASSLDSVWYGYTF. In nucleotides, the CDR3 is TGTGCCAGCAGCTTAGACTCTGTGTGGTATGGCTACACCTTC.

The count of this clone is one. V gene TRBV6-4 combines with J gene TRBJ1-5; 7 bases are a match to TRBD1. V gave up 5 bases and J gave up 5 bases; unmatched junction bases: 3. Germline V lookup: CDR1 MRHNA, CDR2 SNTAGT. The CDR3 has 13 residues. CDR3 coding DNA: TGTGCCAGCAGTACCGACAGGGATCAGCCCCAGCATTTT. It specifies CASSTDRDQPQHF.